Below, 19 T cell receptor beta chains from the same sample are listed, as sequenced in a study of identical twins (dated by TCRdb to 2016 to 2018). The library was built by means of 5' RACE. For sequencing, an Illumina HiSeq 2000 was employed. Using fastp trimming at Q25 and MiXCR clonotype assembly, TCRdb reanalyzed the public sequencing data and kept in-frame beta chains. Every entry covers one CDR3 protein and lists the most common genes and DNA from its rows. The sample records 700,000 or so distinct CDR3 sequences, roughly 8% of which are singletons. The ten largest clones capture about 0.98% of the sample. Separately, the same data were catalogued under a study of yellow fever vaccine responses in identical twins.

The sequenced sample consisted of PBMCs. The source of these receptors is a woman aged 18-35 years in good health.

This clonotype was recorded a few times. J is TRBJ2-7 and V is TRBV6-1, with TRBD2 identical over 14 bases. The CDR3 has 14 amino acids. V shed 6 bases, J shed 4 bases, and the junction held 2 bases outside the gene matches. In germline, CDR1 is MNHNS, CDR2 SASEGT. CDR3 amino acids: CASSGLAGGYEQYF. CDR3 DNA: TGTGCCAGCAGCGGACTAGCGGGGGGATACGAGCAGTACTTC.

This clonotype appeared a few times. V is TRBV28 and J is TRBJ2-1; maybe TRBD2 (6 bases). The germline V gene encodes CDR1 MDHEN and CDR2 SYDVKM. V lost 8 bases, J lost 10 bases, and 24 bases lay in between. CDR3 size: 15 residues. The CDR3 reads CASSTTSKQGGEQFF. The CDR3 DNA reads TGTGCCAGCTCTACCACTAGCAAACAAGGAGGAGAGCAGTTCTTC.

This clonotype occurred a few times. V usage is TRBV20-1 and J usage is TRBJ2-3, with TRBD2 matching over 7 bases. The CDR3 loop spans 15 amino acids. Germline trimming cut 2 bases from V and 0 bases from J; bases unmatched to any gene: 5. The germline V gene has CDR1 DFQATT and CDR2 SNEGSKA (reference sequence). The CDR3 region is CSARKERGSTDTQYF. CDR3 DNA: TGCAGTGCTAGAAAAGAGCGGGGCAGCACAGATACGCAGTATTTT.

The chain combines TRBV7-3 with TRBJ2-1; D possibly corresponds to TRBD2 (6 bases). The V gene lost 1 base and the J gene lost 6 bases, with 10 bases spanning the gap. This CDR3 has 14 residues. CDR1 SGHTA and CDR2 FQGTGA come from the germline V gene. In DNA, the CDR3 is TGTGCCAGCAGCTTAATCGGGGGATCCAATGAGCAGTTCTTC. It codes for CASSLIGGSNEQFF.

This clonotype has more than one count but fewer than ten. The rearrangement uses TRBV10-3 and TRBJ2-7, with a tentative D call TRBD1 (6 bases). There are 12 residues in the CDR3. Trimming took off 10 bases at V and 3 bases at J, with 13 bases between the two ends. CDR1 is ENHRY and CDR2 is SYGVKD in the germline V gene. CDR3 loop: CATGTSGYEQYF. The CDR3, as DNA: TGTGCCACCGGGACATCAGGCTACGAGCAGTACTTC.

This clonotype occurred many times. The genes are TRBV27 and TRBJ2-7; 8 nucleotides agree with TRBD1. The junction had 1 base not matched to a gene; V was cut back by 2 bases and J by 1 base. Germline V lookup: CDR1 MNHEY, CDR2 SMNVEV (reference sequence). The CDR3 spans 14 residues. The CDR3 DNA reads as TGTGCCAGCAGTTTACGGACAGGGTCCTACGAGCAGTACTTC. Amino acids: CASSLRTGSYEQYF.

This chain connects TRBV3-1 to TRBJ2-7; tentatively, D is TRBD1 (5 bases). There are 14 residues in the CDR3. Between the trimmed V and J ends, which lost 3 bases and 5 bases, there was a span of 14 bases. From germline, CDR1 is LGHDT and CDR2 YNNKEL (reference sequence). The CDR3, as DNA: TGTGCCAGCAGCCAGGTGTCTCCCAGGGACGAGCAGTACTTC. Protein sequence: CASSQVSPRDEQYF.

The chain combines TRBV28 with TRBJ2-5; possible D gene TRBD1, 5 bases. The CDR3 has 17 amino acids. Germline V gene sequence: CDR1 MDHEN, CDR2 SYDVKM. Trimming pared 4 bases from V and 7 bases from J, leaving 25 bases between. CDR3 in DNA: TGTGCCAGCAGTTCCCAACAGGCCGACCACCAATTTGTGACCCAGTACTTC. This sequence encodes CASSSQQADHQFVTQYF.

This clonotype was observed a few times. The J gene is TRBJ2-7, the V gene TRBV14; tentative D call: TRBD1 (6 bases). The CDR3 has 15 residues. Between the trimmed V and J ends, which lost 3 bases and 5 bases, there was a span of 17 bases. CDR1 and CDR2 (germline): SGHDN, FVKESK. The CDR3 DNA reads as TGTGCCAGCAGCCATTCTTCCAGGGGTACCCACGAGCAGTACTTC. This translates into CASSHSSRGTHEQYF.

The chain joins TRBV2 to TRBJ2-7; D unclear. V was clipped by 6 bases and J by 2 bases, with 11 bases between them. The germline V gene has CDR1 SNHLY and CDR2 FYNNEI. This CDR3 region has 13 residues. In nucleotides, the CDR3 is TGTGCCAGCAGCGTCTTCAGGACCTACGAGCAGTACTTC. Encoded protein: CASSVFRTYEQYF.

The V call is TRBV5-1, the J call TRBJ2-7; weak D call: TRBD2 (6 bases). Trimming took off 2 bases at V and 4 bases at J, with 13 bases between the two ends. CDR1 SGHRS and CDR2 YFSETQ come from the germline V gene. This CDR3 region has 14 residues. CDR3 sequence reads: CASSLNQRGYEQYF. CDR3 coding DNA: TGCGCCAGCAGCTTAAACCAACGGGGGTACGAGCAGTACTTC.

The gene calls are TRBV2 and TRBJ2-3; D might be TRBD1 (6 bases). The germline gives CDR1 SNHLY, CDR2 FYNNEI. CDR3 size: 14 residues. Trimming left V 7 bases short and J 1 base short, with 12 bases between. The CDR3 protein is CASKLQGRTDTQYF. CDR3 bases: TGTGCCAGCAAGTTACAGGGCCGCACAGATACGCAGTATTTT.

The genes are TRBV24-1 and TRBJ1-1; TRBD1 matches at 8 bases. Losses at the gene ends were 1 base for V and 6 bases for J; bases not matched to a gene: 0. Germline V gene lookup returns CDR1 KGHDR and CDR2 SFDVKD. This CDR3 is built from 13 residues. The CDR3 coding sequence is TGTGCCACCAGTGATTTACAGGGGGCTGAAGCTTTCTTT. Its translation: CATSDLQGAEAFF.

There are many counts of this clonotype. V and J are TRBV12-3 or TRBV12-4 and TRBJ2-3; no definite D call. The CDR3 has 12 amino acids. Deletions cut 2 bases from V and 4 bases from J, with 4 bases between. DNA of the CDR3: TGTGCCAGCAGTTTAATAGCAGATACGCAGTATTTT. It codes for CASSLIADTQYF.

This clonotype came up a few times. CDR3 coding DNA: TGTGCCAGCAGCCCGGGACAGGTCAGCCGGGCGACCAAAAACATTCAGTACTTC. It translates to CASSPGQVSRATKNIQYF. This chain joins TRBV27 and TRBJ2-4; 8 nucleotides agree with TRBD1. The CDR3 spans 18 residues. Looked up from germline, CDR1 is MNHEY and CDR2 is SMNVEV (reference sequence). V lost 6 bases and J lost 2; bases outside the gene matches: 15.

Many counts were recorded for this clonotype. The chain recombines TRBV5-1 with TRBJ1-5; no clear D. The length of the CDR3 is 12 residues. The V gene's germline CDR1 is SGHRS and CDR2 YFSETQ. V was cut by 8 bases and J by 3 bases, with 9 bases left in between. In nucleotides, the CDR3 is TGCGCCAGTAGGGATTTCAATCAGCCCCAGCATTTT. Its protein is CASRDFNQPQHF.

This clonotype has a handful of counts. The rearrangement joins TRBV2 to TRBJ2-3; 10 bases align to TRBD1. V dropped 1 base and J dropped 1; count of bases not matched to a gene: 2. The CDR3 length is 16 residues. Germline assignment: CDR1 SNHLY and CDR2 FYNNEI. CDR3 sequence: CASSEGTGGGTDTQYF. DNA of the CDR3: TGTGCCAGCAGTGAAGGGACAGGGGGAGGCACAGATACGCAGTATTTT. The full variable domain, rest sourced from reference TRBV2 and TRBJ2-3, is EPEVTQTPSHQVTQMGQEVILRCVPISNHLYFYWYRQILGQKVEFLVSFYNNEISEKSEIFDDQFSVERPDGSNFTLKIRSTKLEDSAMYFCASSEGTGGGTDTQYFGPGTRLTVL.

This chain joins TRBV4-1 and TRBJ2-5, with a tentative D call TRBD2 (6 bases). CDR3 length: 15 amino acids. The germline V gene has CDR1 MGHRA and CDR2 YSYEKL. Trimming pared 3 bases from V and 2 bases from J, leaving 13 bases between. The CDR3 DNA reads TGCGCCAGCAGCCAGGAGGGACGGCTACAAGAGACCCAGTACTTC. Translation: CASSQEGRLQETQYF.

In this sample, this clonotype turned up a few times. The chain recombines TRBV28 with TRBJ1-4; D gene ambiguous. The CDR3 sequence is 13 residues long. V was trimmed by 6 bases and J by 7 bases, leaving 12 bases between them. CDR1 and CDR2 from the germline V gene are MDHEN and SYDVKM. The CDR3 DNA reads TGTGCCAGCAGGACACTCTACGGTGAAAAACTGTTTTTT. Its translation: CASRTLYGEKLFF.